The clone carrying this T cell receptor beta chain was found a few times. Its antigen is as yet unknown. This specimen belongs to a study of blood T cells in healthy people across ages. Study outcomes and limitations: Unsorted PBMCs blocked a conclusive comparison of naive and antigen-experienced cells. The study lacked donor CMV status, which possibly confounded expanded clonotype changes.

Using a J-beta primer mix together with a sample-barcoded 5' primer, a second PCR was run for roughly 6 to 11 cycles. From each sample, at least 2.5 million paired-end reads containing CDR3 were obtained. TCRdb independently ran MiXCR on the 5' RACE reads; one entry per CDR3 protein. This table holds 1,500,000 or so distinct CDR3 sequences, around 59% found once. Investigators took about 9.2 milliliters of peripheral blood from every donor. V lost 0 bases to trimming and J lost 10 bases; unmatched junction nucleotides: 10. The germline gives CDR1 LGHNA, CDR2 YNFKEQ. The CDR3 runs to 15 residues. This chain links TRBV4-2 with TRBJ2-5; 8 bases align to TRBD2. The sequencing input was blood. This TCR derives from a man younger than 30 in good health. The chain's CDR3 is CASSQDVRGLGGQYF. CDR3 DNA sequence: TGTGCCAGCAGCCAAGACGTCAGGGGACTAGGTGGCCAGTACTTC.